This TCR beta chain stems from a study of cytomegalovirus exposure and HLA in healthy donors. Whole-study results and caveats: Later, an analysis showed that TCR beta chains associated with HLA were more clonally expanded than others that were equally common. Rarity marked most TCR sequences, yet some public TCRs occurred in many donors. For TCR beta chains, V- and J-gene trimming was later linked to a missense DCLRE1C variant. The likely origin of a cluster of highly shared sequence variants was a sequencing artifact.

PCR employed 60 Vbeta and 13 Jbeta primers. Assay used: immunoSEQ multiplex PCR; TCRdb lists only in-frame clones, some missing. The sample lists about 160,000 clones, about 75% occurring once. This CDR3 region has 11 residues. In germline, CDR1 is LNHDA, CDR2 SQIVND (reference sequence). V was shortened by 9 bases and J by 2 bases, with 7 bases between the two germline ends. With respect to this clone: The antigen is unknown.

This receptor was identified in a female donor in good health and CMV-seronegative. This rearrangement joins TRBV19 to TRBJ2-5; D might be TRBD2 (5 bases). Sequencing was carried out using PBMCs. CDR3 residues: CASGIQETQYF. The CDR3 bases are TGTGCCAGCGGGATTCAAGAGACCCAGTACTTC. The variable domain in full, with the rest retrieved from reference TRBV19 and TRBJ2-5, is DGGITQSPKYLFRKEGQNVTLSCEQNLNHDAMYWYRQDPGQGLRLIYYSQIVNDFQKGDIAEGYSVSREKKESFPLTVTSAQKNPTAFYLCASGIQETQYFGPGTRLLVL.